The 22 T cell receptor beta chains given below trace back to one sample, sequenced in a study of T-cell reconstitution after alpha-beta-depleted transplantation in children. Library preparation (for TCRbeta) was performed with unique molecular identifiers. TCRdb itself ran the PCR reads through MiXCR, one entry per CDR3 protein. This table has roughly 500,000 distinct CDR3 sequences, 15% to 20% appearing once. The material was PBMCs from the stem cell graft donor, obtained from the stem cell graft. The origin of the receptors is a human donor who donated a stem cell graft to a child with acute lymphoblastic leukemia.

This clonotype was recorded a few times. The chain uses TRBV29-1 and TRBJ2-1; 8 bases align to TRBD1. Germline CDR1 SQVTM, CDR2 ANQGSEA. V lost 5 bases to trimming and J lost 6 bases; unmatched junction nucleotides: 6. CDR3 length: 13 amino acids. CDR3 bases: TGCAGCGTTCTTGGACAGGGATTCAATGAGCAGTTCTTC. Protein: CSVLGQGFNEQFF.

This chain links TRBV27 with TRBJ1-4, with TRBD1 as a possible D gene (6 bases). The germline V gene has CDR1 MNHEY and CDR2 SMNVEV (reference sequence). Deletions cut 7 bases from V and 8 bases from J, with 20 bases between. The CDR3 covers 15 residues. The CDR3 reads CASMRRGAPGEKLFF. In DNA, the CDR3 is TGTGCCAGCATGCGAAGGGGGGCCCCTGGCGAAAAACTGTTTTTT.

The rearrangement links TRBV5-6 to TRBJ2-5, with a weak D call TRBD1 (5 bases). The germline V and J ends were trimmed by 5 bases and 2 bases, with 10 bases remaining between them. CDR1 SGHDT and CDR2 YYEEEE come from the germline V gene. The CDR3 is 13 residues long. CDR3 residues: CASRMRQQETQYF. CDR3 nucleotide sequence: TGTGCCAGCAGGATGAGACAGCAAGAGACCCAGTACTTC.

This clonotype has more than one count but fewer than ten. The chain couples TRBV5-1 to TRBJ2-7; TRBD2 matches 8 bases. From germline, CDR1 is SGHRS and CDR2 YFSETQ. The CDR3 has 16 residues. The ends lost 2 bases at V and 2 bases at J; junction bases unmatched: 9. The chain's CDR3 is CASSFKSGGPAYEQYF. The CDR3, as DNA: TGCGCCAGCAGCTTTAAAAGCGGGGGACCCGCCTACGAGCAGTACTTC.

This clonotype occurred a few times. The CDR3 bases are TGCAGCGTTCTCAATGTGGCGTACGAGCAGTACTTC. Translated: CSVLNVAYEQYF. The chain combines TRBV29-1 with TRBJ2-7; D is unclear. Germline-derived CDR1 and CDR2 are SQVTM and ANQGSEA. This CDR3 is 12 amino acids long. Trimming took 5 bases from V and 4 from J, leaving 12 bases between them.

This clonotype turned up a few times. CDR3 DNA: TGCAGCGTTGAGAAACAACCGACAGTGAACACTGAAGCTTTCTTT. The encoded protein is CSVEKQPTVNTEAFF. The J gene is TRBJ1-1, the V gene TRBV29-1; maybe TRBD1 (5 bases). CDR1 and CDR2 from the germline V gene are SQVTM and ANQGSEA. This CDR3 contains 15 residues. Trimming took 3 bases from V and 0 from J, leaving 14 bases between them. Combining the CDR3 with reference TRBV29-1 and TRBJ1-1 gives the whole variable domain SAVISQKPSRDICQRGTSLTIQCQVDSQVTMMFWYRQQPGQSLTLIATANQGSEATYESGFVIDKFPISRPNLTFSTLTVSNMSPEDSSIYLCSVEKQPTVNTEAFFGQGTRLTVV.

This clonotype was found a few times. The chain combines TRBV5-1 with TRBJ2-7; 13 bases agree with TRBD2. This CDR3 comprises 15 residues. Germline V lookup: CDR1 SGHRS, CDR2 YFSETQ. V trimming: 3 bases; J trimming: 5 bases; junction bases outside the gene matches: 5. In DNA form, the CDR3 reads TGCGCCAGCAGCTCGGGACTAGCGGGATATAACGAGCAGTACTTC. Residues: CASSSGLAGYNEQYF.

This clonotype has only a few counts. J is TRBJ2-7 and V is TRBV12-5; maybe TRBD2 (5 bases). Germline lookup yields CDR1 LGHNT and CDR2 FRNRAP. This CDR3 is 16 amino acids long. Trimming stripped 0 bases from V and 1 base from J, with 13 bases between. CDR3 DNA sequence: TGTGCTAGTGGTTTGGTAACCCACGGGAATTCCTACGAGCAGTACTTC. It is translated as CASGLVTHGNSYEQYF.

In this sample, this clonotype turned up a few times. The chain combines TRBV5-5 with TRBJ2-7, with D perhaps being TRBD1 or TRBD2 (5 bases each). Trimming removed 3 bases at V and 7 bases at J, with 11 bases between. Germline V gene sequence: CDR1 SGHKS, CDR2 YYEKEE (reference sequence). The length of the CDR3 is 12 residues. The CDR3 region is CASSSMGEEQYF. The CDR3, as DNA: TGTGCCAGCAGCTCAATGGGGGAGGAGCAGTACTTC.

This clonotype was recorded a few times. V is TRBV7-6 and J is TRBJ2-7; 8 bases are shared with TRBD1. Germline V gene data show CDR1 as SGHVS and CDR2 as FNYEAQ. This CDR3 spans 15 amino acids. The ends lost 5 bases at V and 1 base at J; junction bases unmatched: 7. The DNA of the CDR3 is TGTGCCAGCAGCGCCGGACAGGGAATTTCCTACGAGCAGTACTTC. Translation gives CASSAGQGISYEQYF.

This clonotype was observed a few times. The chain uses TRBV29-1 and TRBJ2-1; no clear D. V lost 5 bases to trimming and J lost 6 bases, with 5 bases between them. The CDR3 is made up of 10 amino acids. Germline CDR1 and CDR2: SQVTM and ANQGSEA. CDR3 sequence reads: CSVRPNEQFF. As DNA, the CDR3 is TGCAGCGTTCGCCCCAATGAGCAGTTCTTC.

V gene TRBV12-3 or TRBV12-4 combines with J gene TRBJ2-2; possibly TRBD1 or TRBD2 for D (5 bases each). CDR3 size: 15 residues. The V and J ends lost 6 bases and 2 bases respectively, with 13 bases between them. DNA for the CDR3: TGTGCCAGCAGATTCCGGGACGGAAACACCGGGGAGCTGTTTTTT. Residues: CASRFRDGNTGELFF.

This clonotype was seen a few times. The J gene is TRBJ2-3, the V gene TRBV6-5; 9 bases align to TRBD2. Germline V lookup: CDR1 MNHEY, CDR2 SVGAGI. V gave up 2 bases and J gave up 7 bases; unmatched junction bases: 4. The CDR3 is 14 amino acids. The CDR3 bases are TGTGCCAGCAGTTACGATAGCGGGAGTAATACGCAGTATTTT. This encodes CASSYDSGSNTQYF.

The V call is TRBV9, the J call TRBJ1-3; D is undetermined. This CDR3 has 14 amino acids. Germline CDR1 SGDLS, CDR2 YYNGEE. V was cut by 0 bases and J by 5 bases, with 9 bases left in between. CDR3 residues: CASSVALGRNTIYF. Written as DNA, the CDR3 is TGTGCCAGCAGCGTAGCGTTGGGAAGAAACACCATATATTTT.

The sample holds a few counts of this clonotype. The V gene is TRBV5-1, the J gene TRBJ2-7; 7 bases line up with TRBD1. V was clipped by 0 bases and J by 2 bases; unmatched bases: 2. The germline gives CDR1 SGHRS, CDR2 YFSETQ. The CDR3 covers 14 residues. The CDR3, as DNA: TGCGCCAGCAGCTTGGCGACAGGGACCTACGAGCAGTACTTC. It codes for CASSLATGTYEQYF.

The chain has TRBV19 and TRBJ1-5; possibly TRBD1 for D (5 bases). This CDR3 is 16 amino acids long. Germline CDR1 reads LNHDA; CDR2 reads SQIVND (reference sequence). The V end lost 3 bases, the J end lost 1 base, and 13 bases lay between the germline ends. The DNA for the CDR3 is TGTGCCAGTAGTATTATGGCAGGGATGAGCAATCAGCCCCAGCATTTT. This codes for CASSIMAGMSNQPQHF.

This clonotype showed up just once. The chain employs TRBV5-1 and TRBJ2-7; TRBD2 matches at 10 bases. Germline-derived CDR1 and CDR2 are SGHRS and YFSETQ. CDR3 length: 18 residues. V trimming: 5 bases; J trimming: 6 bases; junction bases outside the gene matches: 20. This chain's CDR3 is CASRMLLKREGPHGEQYF. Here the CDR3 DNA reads TGCGCCAGCAGAATGCTGTTGAAGCGGGAGGGCCCCCACGGCGAGCAGTACTTC.

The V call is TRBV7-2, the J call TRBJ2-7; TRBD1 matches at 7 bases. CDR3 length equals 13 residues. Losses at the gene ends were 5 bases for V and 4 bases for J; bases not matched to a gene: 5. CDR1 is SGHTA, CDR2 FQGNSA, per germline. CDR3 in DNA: TGTGCCAGCAGCGTCTCGACAGGGTACGAGCAGTACTTC. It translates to CASSVSTGYEQYF.

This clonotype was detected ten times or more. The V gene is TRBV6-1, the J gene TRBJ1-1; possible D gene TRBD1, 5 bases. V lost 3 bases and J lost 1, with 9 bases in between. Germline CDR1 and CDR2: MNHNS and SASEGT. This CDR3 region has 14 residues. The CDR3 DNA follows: TGTGCCAGCAGTGATTTGGGACCGAACACTGAAGCTTTCTTT. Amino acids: CASSDLGPNTEAFF.

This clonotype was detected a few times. The CDR3 sequence: CASSYSRDTDTQYF. In nucleotides, the CDR3 is TGTGCCAGCAGTTACTCTCGGGACACAGATACGCAGTATTTT. This rearrangement joins TRBV6-5 to TRBJ2-3, with TRBD2 as a possible D gene (5 bases). CDR1 is MNHEY and CDR2 is SVGAGI in the germline V gene. The V gene lost 0 bases and the J gene lost 2 bases, with 6 bases spanning the gap. The CDR3 extends over 14 amino acids.

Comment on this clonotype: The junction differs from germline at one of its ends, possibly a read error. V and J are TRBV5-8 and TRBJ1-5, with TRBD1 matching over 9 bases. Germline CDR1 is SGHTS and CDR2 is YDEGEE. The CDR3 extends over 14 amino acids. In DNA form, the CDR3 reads TGTTCCAGCAGCTCAGGACAGGGGCCCCAGCCCCAGCATTTT. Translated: CSSSSGQGPQPQHF.

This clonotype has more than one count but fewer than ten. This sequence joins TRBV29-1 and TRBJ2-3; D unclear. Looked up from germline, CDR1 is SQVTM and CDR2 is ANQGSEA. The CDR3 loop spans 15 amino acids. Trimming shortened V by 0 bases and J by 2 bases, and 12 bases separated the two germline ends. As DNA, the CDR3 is TGCAGCGTTGAAGATCGTGAACTCACCACAGATACGCAGTATTTT. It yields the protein CSVEDRELTTDTQYF.